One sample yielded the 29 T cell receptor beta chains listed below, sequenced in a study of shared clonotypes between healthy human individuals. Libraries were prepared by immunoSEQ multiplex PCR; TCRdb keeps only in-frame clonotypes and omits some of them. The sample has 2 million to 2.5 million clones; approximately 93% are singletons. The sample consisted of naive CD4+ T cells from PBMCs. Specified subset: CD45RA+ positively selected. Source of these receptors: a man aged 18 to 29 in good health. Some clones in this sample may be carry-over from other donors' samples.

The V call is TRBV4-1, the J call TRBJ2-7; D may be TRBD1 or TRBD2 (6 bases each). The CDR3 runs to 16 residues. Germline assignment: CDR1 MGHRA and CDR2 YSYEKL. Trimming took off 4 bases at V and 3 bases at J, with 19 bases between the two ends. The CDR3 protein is CASSPSSDRGVYEQYF. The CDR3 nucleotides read TGCGCCAGCAGCCCCTCTTCCGATAGGGGGGTCTACGAGCAGTACTTC.

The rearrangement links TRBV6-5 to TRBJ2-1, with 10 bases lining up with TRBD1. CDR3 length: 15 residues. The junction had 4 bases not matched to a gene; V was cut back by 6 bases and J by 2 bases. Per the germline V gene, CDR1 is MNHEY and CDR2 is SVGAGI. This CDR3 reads CASSFGQGAYNEQFF. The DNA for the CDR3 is TGTGCCAGCAGCTTTGGACAGGGGGCCTACAATGAGCAGTTCTTC.

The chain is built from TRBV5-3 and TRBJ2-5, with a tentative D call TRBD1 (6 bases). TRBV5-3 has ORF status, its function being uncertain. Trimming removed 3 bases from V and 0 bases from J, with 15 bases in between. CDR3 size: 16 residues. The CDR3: CARSSWSEGDQETQYF. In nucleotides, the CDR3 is TGTGCCAGAAGCTCATGGTCCGAGGGGGACCAAGAGACCCAGTACTTC.

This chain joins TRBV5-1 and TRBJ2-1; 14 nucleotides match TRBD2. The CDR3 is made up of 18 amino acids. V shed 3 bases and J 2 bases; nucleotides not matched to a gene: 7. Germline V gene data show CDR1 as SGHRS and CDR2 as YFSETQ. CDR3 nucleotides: TGCGCCAGCAGCTCGGGGACTAGCGGGAGAAGCACCTACAATGAGCAGTTCTTC. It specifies CASSSGTSGRSTYNEQFF.

CDR3 residues: CASSQDRAHSGYGYTF. The CDR3 nucleotides are TGTGCCAGCAGCCAAGATCGGGCCCACTCGGGCTATGGCTACACCTTC. V is TRBV14 and J is TRBJ1-2; no clear D gene. Trimming stripped 0 bases from V and 4 bases from J, with 15 bases between. Germline V gene data show CDR1 as SGHDN and CDR2 as FVKESK. The CDR3 spans 16 residues. Drawing the rest from reference TRBV14 and TRBJ1-2, the complete variable domain is EAGVTQFPSHSVIEKGQTVTLRCDPISGHDNLYWYRRVMGKEIKFLLHFVKESKQDESGMPNNRFLAERTGGTYSTLKVQPAELEDSGVYFCASSQDRAHSGYGYTFGSGTRLTVV.

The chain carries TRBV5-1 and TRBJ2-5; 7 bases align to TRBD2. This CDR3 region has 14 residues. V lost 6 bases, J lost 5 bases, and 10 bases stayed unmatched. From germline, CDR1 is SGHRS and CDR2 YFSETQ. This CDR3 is CASTPGGYLETQYF. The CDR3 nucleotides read TGCGCCAGCACCCCGGGAGGATACCTGGAGACCCAGTACTTC.

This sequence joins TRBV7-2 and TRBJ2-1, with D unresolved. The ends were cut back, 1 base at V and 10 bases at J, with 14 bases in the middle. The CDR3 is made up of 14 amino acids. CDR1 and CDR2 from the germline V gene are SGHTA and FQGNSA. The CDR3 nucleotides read TGTGCCAGCAGCTTAGTCGGCGGCGCGAAGGAGCAGTTCTTC. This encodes CASSLVGGAKEQFF.

CDR3 sequence reads: CAWSSWNEQFF. The CDR3 bases are TGTGCCTGGAGTAGCTGGAATGAGCAGTTCTTC. The chain combines TRBV30 with TRBJ2-1; D is unclear. CDR1 GTSNPN and CDR2 SVGIG come from the germline V gene (reference sequence). This CDR3 has 11 residues. The V gene lost 2 bases and the J gene lost 7 bases, with 6 bases spanning the gap.

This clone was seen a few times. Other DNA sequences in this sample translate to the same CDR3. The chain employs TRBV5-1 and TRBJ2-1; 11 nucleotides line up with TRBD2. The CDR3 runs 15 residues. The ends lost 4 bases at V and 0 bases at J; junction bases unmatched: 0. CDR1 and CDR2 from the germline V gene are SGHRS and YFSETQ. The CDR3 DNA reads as TGCGCCAGCAGCGGACTAGCGGGCTCCTACAATGAGCAGTTCTTC. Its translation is CASSGLAGSYNEQFF.

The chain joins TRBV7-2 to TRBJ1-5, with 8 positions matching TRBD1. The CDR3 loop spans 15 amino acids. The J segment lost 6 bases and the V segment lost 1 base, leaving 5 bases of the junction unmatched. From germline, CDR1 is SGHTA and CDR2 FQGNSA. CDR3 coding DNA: TGTGCCAGCAGCTTAGGCCCCAGGGGGCCTCAGCCCCAGCATTTT. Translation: CASSLGPRGPQPQHF.

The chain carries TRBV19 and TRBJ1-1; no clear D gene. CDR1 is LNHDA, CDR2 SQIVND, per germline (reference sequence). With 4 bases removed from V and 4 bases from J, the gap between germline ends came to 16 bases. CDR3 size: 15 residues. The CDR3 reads CASSTGRSSGTEAFF. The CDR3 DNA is TGTGCCAGTAGTACCGGCCGGTCGAGCGGCACTGAAGCTTTCTTT.

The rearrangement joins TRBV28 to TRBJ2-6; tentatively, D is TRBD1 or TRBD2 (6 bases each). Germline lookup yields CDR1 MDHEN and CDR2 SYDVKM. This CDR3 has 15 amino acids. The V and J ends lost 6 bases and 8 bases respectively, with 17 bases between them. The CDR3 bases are TGTGCCAGCAGGGGACCGGGGGCAGCGACCAACGTCCTGACTTTC. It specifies CASRGPGAATNVLTF.

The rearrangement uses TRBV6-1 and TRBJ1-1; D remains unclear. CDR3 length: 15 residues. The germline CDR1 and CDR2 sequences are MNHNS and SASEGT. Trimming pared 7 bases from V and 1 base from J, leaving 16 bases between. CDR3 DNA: TGTGCCAGCACCGAGCAGCCCAGAGGGAACACTGAAGCTTTCTTT. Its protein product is CASTEQPRGNTEAFF.

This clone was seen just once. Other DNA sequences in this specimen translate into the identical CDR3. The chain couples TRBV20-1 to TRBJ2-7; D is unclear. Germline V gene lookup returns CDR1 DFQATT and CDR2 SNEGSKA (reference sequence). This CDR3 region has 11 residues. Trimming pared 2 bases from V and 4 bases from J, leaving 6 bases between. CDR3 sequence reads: CSARKGYEQYF. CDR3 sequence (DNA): TGCAGTGCTAGAAAAGGTTACGAGCAGTACTTC.

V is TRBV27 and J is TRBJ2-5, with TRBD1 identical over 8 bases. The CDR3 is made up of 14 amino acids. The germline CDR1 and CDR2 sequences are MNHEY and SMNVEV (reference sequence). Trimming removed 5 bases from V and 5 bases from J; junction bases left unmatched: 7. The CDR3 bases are TGTGCCAGCAGTAGGACAGGGTTGCGTGAGACCCAGTACTTC. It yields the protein CASSRTGLRETQYF.

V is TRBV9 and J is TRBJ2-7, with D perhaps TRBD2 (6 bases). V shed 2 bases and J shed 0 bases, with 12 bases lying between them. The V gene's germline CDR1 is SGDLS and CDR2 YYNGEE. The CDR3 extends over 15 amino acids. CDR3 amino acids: CASSVSGTLSYEQYF. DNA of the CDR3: TGTGCCAGCAGCGTGTCCGGGACTCTCTCCTACGAGCAGTACTTC.

The CDR3 protein is CASSLGDGTNEKLFF. In DNA, the CDR3 is TGCGCCAGCAGCTTGGGGGACGGAACTAATGAAAAACTGTTTTTT. The gene calls are TRBV5-1 and TRBJ1-4, with D perhaps matching TRBD1 (5 bases). The CDR3 extends over 15 amino acids. Trimming took 0 bases from V and 1 from J, leaving 7 bases between them. Germline CDR1 SGHRS, CDR2 YFSETQ.

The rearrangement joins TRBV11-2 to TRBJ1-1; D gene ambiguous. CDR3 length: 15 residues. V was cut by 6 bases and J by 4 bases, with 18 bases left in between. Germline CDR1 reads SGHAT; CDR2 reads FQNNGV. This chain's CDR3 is CASRRDLWGFTEAFF. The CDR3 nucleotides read TGTGCCAGCAGGCGAGATTTATGGGGTTTCACTGAAGCTTTCTTT.

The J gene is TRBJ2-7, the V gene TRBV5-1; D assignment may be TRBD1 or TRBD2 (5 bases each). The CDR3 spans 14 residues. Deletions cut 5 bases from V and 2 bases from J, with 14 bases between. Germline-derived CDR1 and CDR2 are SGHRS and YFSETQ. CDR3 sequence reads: CASREGDGPYEQYF. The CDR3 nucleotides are TGCGCCAGCAGGGAAGGGGACGGCCCCTACGAGCAGTACTTC.

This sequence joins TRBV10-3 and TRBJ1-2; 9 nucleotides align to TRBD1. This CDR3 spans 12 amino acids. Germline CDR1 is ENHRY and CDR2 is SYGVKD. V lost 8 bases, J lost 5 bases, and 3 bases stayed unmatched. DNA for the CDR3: TGTGCCATCCGCGGACAGGGGTATGGCTACACCTTC. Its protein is CAIRGQGYGYTF.

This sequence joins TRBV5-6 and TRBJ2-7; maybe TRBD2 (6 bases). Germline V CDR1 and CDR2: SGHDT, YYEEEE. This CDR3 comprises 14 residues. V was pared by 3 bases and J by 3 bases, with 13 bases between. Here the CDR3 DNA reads TGTGCCAGCAGCTCGGGACTCGGGATCTACGAGCAGTACTTC. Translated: CASSSGLGIYEQYF. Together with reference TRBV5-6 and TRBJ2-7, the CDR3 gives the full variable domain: DAGVTQSPTHLIKTRGQQVTLRCSPKSGHDTVSWYQQALGQGPQFIFQYYEEEERQRGNFPDRFSGHQFPNYSSELNVNALLLGDSALYLCASSSGLGIYEQYFGPGTRLTVT.

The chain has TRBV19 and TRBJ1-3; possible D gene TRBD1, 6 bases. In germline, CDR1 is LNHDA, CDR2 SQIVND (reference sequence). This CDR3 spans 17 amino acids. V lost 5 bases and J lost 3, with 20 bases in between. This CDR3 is CASSSLAHRANGNTIYF. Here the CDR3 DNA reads TGTGCCAGTAGTTCATTAGCCCACAGGGCTAATGGAAACACCATATATTTT.

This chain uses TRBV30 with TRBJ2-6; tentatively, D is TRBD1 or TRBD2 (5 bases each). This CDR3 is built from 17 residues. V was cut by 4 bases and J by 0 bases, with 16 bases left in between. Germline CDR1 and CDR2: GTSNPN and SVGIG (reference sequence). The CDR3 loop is CAWNQGEISSGANVLTF. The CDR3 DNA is TGTGCCTGGAACCAAGGGGAGATTAGCTCTGGGGCCAACGTCCTGACTTTC.

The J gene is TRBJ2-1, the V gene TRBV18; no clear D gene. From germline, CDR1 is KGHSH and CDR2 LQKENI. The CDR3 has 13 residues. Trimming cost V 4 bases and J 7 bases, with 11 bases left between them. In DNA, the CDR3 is TGTGCCAGCTCACTAACTCAATCAAATGAGCAGTTCTTC. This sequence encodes CASSLTQSNEQFF.

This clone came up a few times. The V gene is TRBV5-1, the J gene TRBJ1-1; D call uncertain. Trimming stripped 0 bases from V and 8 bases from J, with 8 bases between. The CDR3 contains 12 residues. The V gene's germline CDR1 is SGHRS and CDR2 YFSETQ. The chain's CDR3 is CASSLEGKEAFF. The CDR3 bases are TGCGCCAGCAGCTTGGAAGGGAAAGAAGCTTTCTTT.

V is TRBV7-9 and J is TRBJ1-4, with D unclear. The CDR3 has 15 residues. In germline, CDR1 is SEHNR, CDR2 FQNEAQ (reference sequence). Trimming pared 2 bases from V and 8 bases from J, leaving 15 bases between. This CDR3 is CASSLLKGVSEKLFF. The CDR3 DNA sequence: TGTGCCAGCAGCTTATTGAAGGGAGTCAGCGAAAAACTGTTTTTT.

The CDR3 DNA follows: TGTGCCAGCAGCCAAGATCGTCTAGCGGCTTCCTACGAGCAGTACTTC. Protein: CASSQDRLAASYEQYF. V usage is TRBV4-2 and J usage is TRBJ2-7; 7 bases are shared with TRBD2. Germline CDR1 LGHNA, CDR2 YNFKEQ. Trimming cost V 0 bases and J 1 base; bases outside gene matches: 6. The CDR3 spans 16 residues.

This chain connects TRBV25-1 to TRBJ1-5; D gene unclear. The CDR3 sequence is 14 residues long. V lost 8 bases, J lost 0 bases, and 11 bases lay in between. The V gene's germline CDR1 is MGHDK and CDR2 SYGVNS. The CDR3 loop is CASGPFASNQPQHF. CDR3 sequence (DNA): TGTGCCAGCGGCCCCTTTGCTAGCAATCAGCCCCAGCATTTT. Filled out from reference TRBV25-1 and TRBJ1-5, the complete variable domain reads EADIYQTPRYLVIGTGKKITLECSQTMGHDKMYWYQQDPGMELHLIHYSYGVNSTEKGDLSSESTVSRIRTEHFPLTLESARPSHTSQYLCASGPFASNQPQHFGDGTRLSIL.

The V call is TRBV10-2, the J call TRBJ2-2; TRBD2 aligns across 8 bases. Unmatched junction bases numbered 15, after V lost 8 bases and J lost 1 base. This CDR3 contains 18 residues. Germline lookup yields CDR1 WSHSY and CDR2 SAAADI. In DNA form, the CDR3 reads TGCGCCAGCCGTTGGGGACTAGGCGACGACTTGAACACCGGGGAGCTGTTTTTT. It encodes CASRWGLGDDLNTGELFF.